This T cell receptor beta chain was captured in a study of T cells after posttransplantation cyclophosphamide (dated by TCRdb to the mid-2010s). Concerning the study at large: The study tracked T cell repertoire reconstitution by TRB sequencing after myeloablative bone marrow transplantation using posttransplantation cyclophosphamide as GVHD prophylaxis. Samples from 35 PTCy-treated patients and approximately 15 related bone marrow donors of those patients were subjected to antigen receptor sequencing. TRB sequencing was performed on blood from all 35 or so PTCy patients with 1-year posttransplant specimens. In 3 patients, up to about 3 additional blood samples taken between 2 and 5.2 years after transplant also underwent TRB sequencing, as did pretransplant blood from several patients. TRA and TRB clonality were tightly correlated in several samples, so subsequent TCR analyses focused on TRB only. Public TRB sequences were checked against a database of over 3,600 sequences associated with responses to pathogens, tumor antigens, self-antigens and alloantigens. General conclusions and limits of the study: The TRB repertoires of T cells infiltrating skin or the GI tract showed only limited overlap with the TRB repertoires found in blood. Donor-recipient similarity was low at 1-2 months but increased during the first year, and donor CD8+ memory clones often dominated later blood repertoires. Across 45 patients, recipient CMV seropositivity and CMV reactivation were highly associated with TRB clonality; PTCy diversity was similar to CNI/methotrexate controls.

Genomic DNA was used for TRB sequencing, which was performed with the immunoSEQ assay at survey resolution or with the hsTCRB kit. Concerning the study's data processing: Initial read processing used immunoSEQ software, and repertoire analyses used the LymphoSeq R package. For each TRB dataset, clonality was calculated as 1 minus normalized Shannon entropy, and the Gini coefficient was computed as well. Phenotypes of unsorted samples were inferred by mapping TRB sequences from sorted subsets of the recipient or donor onto unsorted samples of the same recipient. TCRdb retrieved this table from immuneACCESS and kept in-frame rearrangements only. Not all clones are present; in checked studies, unresolved V genes account for under half, and no reason is known for the remainder. D and trimming come from the DNA, and the V and J calls and clone size come from that table. The sample includes around 23,000 clones, with approximately 71% observed a single time. Of the sample, roughly 0.62% is held by the ten largest clones.

This clone has only one observation. Its antigen is not yet known. No much larger clonotype is one base removed from it; base qualities were not supplied. The CDR3 contains 13 residues, cysteine and phenylalanine counted. The kept DNA is CDR3 alone, 39 bases in frame from the first base. V drops 2 bases and J drops 1 base, leaving 5 bases in between. CDR1 and CDR2, looked up from the germline V gene, are SGHTA and FQGTGA. Related bone marrow donors provided peripheral blood samples on the day of marrow donation. Peripheral blood and bone marrow mononuclear cells were isolated by Ficoll-Hypaque density centrifugation and were cryopreserved. CD4+ and CD8+ T cells, including naive and memory subsets, were sorted by FACS on a FACSAria II.

This clonotype was obtained from a woman aged 60-75 years in good health, CMV-negative, and a related stem cell transplant donor. Sequenced: memory CD4+ T cells sorted from PBMCs. The sequence links TRBV7-3 to TRBJ1-1; the D gene is perhaps TRBD1, from 5 matching bases. The DNA sequence reads TGTGCCAGCAGCTTAGGACAGAACACTGAAGCTTTCTTT. It translates as CASSLGQNTEAFF. Beyond the CDR3, the reference TRBV7-3 and TRBJ1-1 genes provide the residues; the full variable domain reads: GAGVSQTPSNKVTEKGKYVELRCDPISGHTALYWYRQSLGQGPEFLIYFQGTGAADDSGLPNDRFFAVRPEGSVSTLKIQRTERGDSAVYLCASSLGQNTEAFFGQGTRLTVV.